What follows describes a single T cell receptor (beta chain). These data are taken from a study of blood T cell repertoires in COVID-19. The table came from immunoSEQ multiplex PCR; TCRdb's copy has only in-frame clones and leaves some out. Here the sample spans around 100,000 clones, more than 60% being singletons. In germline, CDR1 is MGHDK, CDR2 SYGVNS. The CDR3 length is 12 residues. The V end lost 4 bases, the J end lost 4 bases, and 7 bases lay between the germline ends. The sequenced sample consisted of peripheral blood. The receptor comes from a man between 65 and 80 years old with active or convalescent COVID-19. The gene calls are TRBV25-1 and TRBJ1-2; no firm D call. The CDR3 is CASSATIYGYTF. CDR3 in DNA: TGTGCCAGCAGTGCTACTATCTATGGCTACACCTTC.